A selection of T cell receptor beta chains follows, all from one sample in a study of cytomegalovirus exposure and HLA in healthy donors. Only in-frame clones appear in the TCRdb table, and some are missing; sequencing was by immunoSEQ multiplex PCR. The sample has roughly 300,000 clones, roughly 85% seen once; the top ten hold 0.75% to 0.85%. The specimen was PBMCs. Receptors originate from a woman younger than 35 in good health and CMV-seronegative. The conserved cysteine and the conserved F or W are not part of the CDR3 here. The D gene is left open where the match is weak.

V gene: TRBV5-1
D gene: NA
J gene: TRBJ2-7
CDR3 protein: ASSLDGVSPWLNEQY

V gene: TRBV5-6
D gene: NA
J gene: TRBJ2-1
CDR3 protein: ASSYGTEGLDEQF

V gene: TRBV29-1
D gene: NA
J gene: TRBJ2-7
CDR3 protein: SVVLAGAGYEQY

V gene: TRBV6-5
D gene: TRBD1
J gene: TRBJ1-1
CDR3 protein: ASSPQAGGGTEAF

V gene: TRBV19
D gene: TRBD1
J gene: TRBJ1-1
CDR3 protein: ATTRQGHYTEAF

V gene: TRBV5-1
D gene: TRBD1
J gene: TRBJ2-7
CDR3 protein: ASSLARTGTASEQY

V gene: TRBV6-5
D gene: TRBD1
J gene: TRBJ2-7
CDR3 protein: ASSSGQGVLGEQY

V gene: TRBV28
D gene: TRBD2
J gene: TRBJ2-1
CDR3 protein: ASSSTSGSSSYNEQF

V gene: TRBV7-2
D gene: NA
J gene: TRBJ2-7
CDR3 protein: ASSSGTAGLEQY

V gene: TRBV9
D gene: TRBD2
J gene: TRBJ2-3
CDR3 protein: ASSPGVAGGPRSDTQY

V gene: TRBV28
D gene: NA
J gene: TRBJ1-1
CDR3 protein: ASSYFVEGYTEAF

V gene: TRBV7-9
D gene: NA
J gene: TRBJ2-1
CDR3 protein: ASSLGGVVQF

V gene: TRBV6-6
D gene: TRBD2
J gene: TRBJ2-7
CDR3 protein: ASSSLAGVGEQY

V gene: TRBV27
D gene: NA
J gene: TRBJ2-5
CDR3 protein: ASSLLGGTQY

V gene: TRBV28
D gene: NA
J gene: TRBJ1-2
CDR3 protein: ASTPPRTVYGYT

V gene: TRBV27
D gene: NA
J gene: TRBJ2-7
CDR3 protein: ASSPAGLYYEQY

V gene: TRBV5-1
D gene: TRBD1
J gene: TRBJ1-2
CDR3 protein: ASSTGTGVYGYT

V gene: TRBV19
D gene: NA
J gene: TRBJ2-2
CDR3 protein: ASGANTGELF

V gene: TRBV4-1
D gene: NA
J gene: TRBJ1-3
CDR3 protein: ASSHLGQRISGNTIY